This record covers a single T cell receptor beta chain. As a fraction of the sample, this clonotype is medium-sized (0.01 to 0.1%). The antigen it recognizes is unknown. Per-base quality was not reported, and no clone a single base away is much larger than it. Using 3' ligation of a UMI-containing oligonucleotide to TCR cDNA, the study laid out a robust and sensitive protocol to amplify, sequence and analyze TCRs. For whole blood analysis, around 2.4 ml of peripheral blood was drawn from adult healthy volunteers into Tempus tubes, and RNA was extracted according to the manufacturer's instructions. Total RNA, without cell sorting, was DNase treated with RQ1 DNase before reverse transcription, targeting about 1 to 1,100 ng input. Libraries were prepared from skin biopsies and whole blood to test how robust the pipeline was in samples where T cells are a minority population. Libraries were built with 5' RACE. Four rounds of PCR, run with the SP2 primer together with nested alpha and beta constant region primers, were used to amplify the ligated cDNA. For the blood and skin samples, TCR RNA was reverse transcribed with SuperScript IV using primers for the alpha and beta constant regions. An oligonucleotide carrying the Illumina SP2 primer and a UMI was ligated to the 3' end of the cDNA by means of T4 RNA ligase 1. The 12-nucleotide UMI consisted of two random hexamers with an eight-base spacer between the hexamers to prevent hairpin formation. TCR alpha and beta chain libraries were processed separately from the second PCR onward, with dual indexing for multiplexing. After pooling, the indexed libraries were analyzed by capillary electrophoresis and sequenced on either an Illumina MiSeq or NextSeq. To boost base diversity and improve cluster recognition, PhiX DNA at about 5-7.5% was spiked into the libraries. In the original analysis: UMIs were extracted from read 2 by Demultiplexor and combined with the TCR sequence from read 1, and reads were split according to sample indices. Decombinator identified V and J genes and V-J junctions, assigning each TCR a five-part identifier including V and J deletions. Collapsinator relied on UMIs to correct both sequencing errors and PCR amplification heterogeneity, producing a UMI-based abundance for each TCR. CDR3Translator turned identifiers into nucleotide sequence, translated that sequence into amino acids, and pulled out CDR3 regions based on terminal motifs. Error-corrected alpha and beta TCR counts from blood and skin were compared after normalization to input RNA amount. TCRdb trimmed the raw reads at Q25, called clones with MiXCR and kept productive beta chains. Each entry is one CDR3 protein sequence, shown with its most common DNA and genes. The V and J calls come from TCRdb's annotation, not from the publication. This sample lists 25,000 to 35,000 distinct CDR3 sequences; 15% to 20% were detected once. Jointly, the top ten make up around 2.5% of the sample.

The CDR3 holds 14 amino acids from the cysteine to the phenylalanine. Only CDR3 DNA remains: 42 bases, in frame from the first base. The trim is 2 bases for V and 3 bases for J, with a gap of 10 bases between the germline ends. The CDR1 and CDR2 encoded by the germline V gene are MNHNS and SASEGT. The sample is drawn from a study of naive and memory T cell subsets (dated by TCRdb to 2017 to 2019). Background on the whole study: According to the figure summarizing the samples, there were roughly ten blood donors, 7 tuberculin skin test biopsies and 3 saline control biopsies. Usually PCR2 was run as a SYBR Green qPCR and stopped at a set threshold, although low-input samples could use end-point PCR (roughly 6 cycles) instead.

Overall study outcomes, separate from this receptor: The potential sensitivity of the RNA-based method to TCR transcript changes with T cell activation and differentiation was acknowledged.

The rearrangement combines TRBV6-1 with TRBJ1-2, with the identity of the D gene unclear. The source of this sequence is a female donor in good health. The CDR3 loop reads CASSELSQDYGYTF. The DNA sequence reads TGTGCCAGCAGTGAACTAAGTCAAGACTATGGCTACACCTTC.